The 8 T cell receptor beta chains listed next were all sequenced from one sample in a study of control samples from healthy donors and cancer patients. Some clones are missing from TCRdb's copy, which holds only in-frame ones; the method was immunoSEQ multiplex PCR. The top ten clones hold nearly 0.95% of a sample with about 95,000 clones, roughly nine tenths of them seen once. The sample comprised blood. These receptors originate from a young woman in good health.

The chain couples TRBV10-2 to TRBJ2-1; the D is unclear. Germline V CDR1 and CDR2: WSHSY, SAAADI. CDR3 length: 12 amino acids. With 6 bases removed from V and 7 bases from J, the gap between germline ends came to 10 bases. CDR3 DNA sequence: TGCGCCAGCAGGCTGGCCGGGAATGAGCAGTTCTTC. Residues: CASRLAGNEQFF.

In its sample, this clone was seen a few times. This sequence joins TRBV5-1 and TRBJ1-6; D is ambiguous. CDR1 is SGHRS and CDR2 is YFSETQ in the germline V gene. Trimming removed 4 bases from V and 6 bases from J, with 5 bases in between. The length of the CDR3 is 12 residues. Here the CDR3 DNA reads TGCGCCAGCAGCGACATTAATTCACCCCTCCACTTT. Translating it yields CASSDINSPLHF.

The chain has TRBV5-1 and TRBJ1-5; D is unresolved. The CDR3 runs 15 residues. Trimming took 0 bases from V and 1 from J, leaving 8 bases between them. Germline-derived CDR1 and CDR2 are SGHRS and YFSETQ. The CDR3 here is CASSLDPGSNQPQHF. In DNA form, the CDR3 reads TGCGCCAGCAGCTTGGACCCGGGGAGCAATCAGCCCCAGCATTTT.

CDR3 nucleotides: TGCGCCAGCAGGGCGACAGGAGGGCAGTACTTC. Amino acid sequence: CASRATGGQYF. This sequence joins TRBV5-1 and TRBJ2-7; TRBD1 might be the D (6 bases). CDR3 size: 11 residues. CDR1 and CDR2 from the germline V gene are SGHRS and YFSETQ. Trimming removed 5 bases at V and 9 bases at J, with 12 bases between.

CDR3 sequence reads: CASSPLPRGSPLHF. The CDR3 nucleotides are TGTGCCAGCAGCCCCCTACCCAGGGGTTCACCCCTCCACTTT. The genes are TRBV28 and TRBJ1-6; TRBD1 might be the D (6 bases). Trimming cost V 6 bases and J 9 bases, with 15 bases left between them. Germline loops: CDR1 MDHEN, CDR2 SYDVKM. The CDR3 has 14 amino acids.

This sequence joins TRBV19 and TRBJ1-5; no clear D gene. The CDR3 extends over 12 amino acids. Trimming stripped 3 bases from V and 11 bases from J, with 11 bases between. Looked up from germline, CDR1 is LNHDA and CDR2 is SQIVND (reference sequence). Written as DNA, the CDR3 is TGTGCCAGTAGTATTGGGGAGAGGGCCCAGCATTTT. Translated, it gives CASSIGERAQHF. The full variable domain, with the rest looked up from reference TRBV19 and TRBJ1-5, is DGGITQSPKYLFRKEGQNVTLSCEQNLNHDAMYWYRQDPGQGLRLIYYSQIVNDFQKGDIAEGYSVSREKKESFPLTVTSAQKNPTAFYLCASSIGERAQHFGDGTRLSIL.

The V gene is TRBV7-3, the J gene TRBJ2-7; the D gene is possibly TRBD1 (5 bases). Trimming shortened V by 5 bases and J by 5 bases, and 13 bases separated the two germline ends. This CDR3 has 13 amino acids. Germline CDR1 and CDR2: SGHTA and FQGTGA. CDR3 sequence reads: CASSQTRADEQYF. The CDR3 DNA reads TGTGCCAGCAGCCAAACCAGGGCCGACGAGCAGTACTTC.

The chain is built from TRBV18 and TRBJ2-7, with D uncertain. In germline, CDR1 is KGHSH, CDR2 LQKENI. V lost 2 bases and J 2 bases, leaving 7 bases between the germline ends. The CDR3 length is 13 residues. The CDR3: CASSPDTTYEQYF. The CDR3 nucleotides read TGTGCCAGCTCACCAGACACAACCTACGAGCAGTACTTC.